The 8 T cell receptor beta chains reported below all come from one sample, sequenced in a study of cytomegalovirus exposure and HLA in healthy donors. PCR used 60 Vbeta primers and 13 Jbeta primers. Generated by immunoSEQ multiplex PCR, the TCRdb table keeps only in-frame clones and is missing some. The sample holds about 110,000 clones; about two thirds are singletons and the top ten take less than 3%. Specimen: PBMCs. The receptors stem from a female donor in good health and CMV-seronegative.

This clone was detected only a few times. The chain has TRBV27 and TRBJ2-1; 10 nucleotides line up with TRBD1. This CDR3 spans 15 amino acids. V was pared by 6 bases and J by 5 bases, with 7 bases of the junction left unmatched. Germline loops: CDR1 MNHEY, CDR2 SMNVEV (reference sequence). CDR3: CASSMGQGTHNEQFF. The CDR3 DNA follows: TGTGCCAGCAGCATGGGACAGGGGACCCACAATGAGCAGTTCTTC.

This rearrangement joins TRBV6-6 to TRBJ2-3; D possibly corresponds to TRBD2 (5 bases). Germline-derived CDR1 and CDR2 are MNHNY and SVGAGI (reference sequence). The V gene lost 7 bases and the J gene lost 0 bases, with 17 bases spanning the gap. This CDR3 is built from 16 residues. The CDR3 sequence is CASNPSRVPSTDTQYF. CDR3 sequence (DNA): TGTGCCAGCAACCCATCGAGGGTACCTAGCACAGATACGCAGTATTTT.

The gene calls are TRBV30 and TRBJ1-2, with D maybe TRBD1 (5 bases). Trimming stripped 2 bases from V and 7 bases from J, with 14 bases between. The V gene's germline CDR1 is GTSNPN and CDR2 SVGIG (reference sequence). This CDR3 is 13 amino acids long. The CDR3 DNA reads as TGTGCCTGGAGTTACAGCCTGGGGGGTGGCTACACCTTC. Amino acids: CAWSYSLGGGYTF.

This clone was seen only a few times. The V call is TRBV30, the J call TRBJ2-2, with a tentative D call TRBD1 (8 bases). Trimming removed 3 bases at V and 6 bases at J, with 20 bases between. This CDR3 has 16 amino acids. CDR1 is GTSNPN and CDR2 is SVGIG in the germline V gene (reference sequence). In DNA form, the CDR3 reads TGTGCCTGGAGAGACCGAAACAGGGGGGGCGCCGGGGAGCTGTTTTTT. It codes for CAWRDRNRGGAGELFF.

This chain links TRBV7-6 with TRBJ2-3; TRBD2 matches 13 bases. The CDR3 totals 20 residues. The V and J ends lost 5 bases and 0 bases, in that order; junction bases with no gene match: 14. CDR1 SGHVS and CDR2 FNYEAQ come from the germline V gene. CDR3 amino acids: CASSRRPGTSGASSTDTQYF. The CDR3 nucleotides read TGTGCCAGCAGCCGACGACCTGGGACTAGCGGGGCCTCTAGCACAGATACGCAGTATTTT. The full variable domain, its missing parts supplied by reference TRBV7-6 and TRBJ2-3, is GAGVSQSPRYKVTKRGQDVALRCDPISGHVSLYWYRQALGQGPEFLTYFNYEAQQDKSGLPNDRFSAERPEGSISTLTIQRTEQRDSAMYRCASSRRPGTSGASSTDTQYFGPGTRLTVL.

The chain carries TRBV27 and TRBJ2-7; TRBD2 aligns across 10 bases. Per germline, CDR1 MNHEY and CDR2 SMNVEV (reference sequence). CDR3 length: 13 amino acids. The V segment lost 4 bases and the J segment 3 bases; nucleotides outside the gene matches: 0. CDR3 nucleotides: TGTGCCAGCAGTTCTAGCGGGAGCTACGAGCAGTACTTC. Translating gives CASSSSGSYEQYF.

This clone was observed once. The rearrangement joins TRBV19 to TRBJ2-7, with D possibly matching TRBD1 (6 bases). With 4 bases removed from V and 3 bases from J, the gap between germline ends came to 16 bases. Germline assignment: CDR1 LNHDA and CDR2 SQIVND (reference sequence). This CDR3 spans 15 amino acids. The CDR3: CASSRSDRRVYEQYF. The CDR3 DNA follows: TGTGCCAGTAGTAGGTCCGACAGGCGGGTCTACGAGCAGTACTTC.

The V gene is TRBV6-5, the J gene TRBJ1-1, with D possibly TRBD1 on 6 matching bases. This CDR3 has 13 residues. Per the germline V gene, CDR1 is MNHEY and CDR2 is SVGAGI. The germline V and J ends were trimmed by 5 bases and 3 bases, with 10 bases remaining between them. CDR3 amino acids: CASSLQGYTEAFF. DNA of the CDR3: TGTGCCAGCAGTCTACAGGGCTACACTGAAGCTTTCTTT.